This T cell receptor beta chain comes out of a study of read filtering for tumor transcriptome and immune sequencing. Turning to the study itself: DNase treatment preceded whole-transcriptome library preparation.

The library was built from roughly 400 ng RNA with molecular barcoded adaptors for alpha/delta and beta/gamma chains. TCRdb passed the reads through MiXCR, listing each CDR3 protein once. The repertoire holds approximately 93,000 distinct CDR3 sequences, roughly 21% seen once, with over 9.5% in the top ten. V lost 7 bases and J 7 bases, leaving 14 bases between the germline ends. From germline, CDR1 is MDHEN and CDR2 SYDVKM. The CDR3 contains 12 residues. This receptor was taken from a donor at least 40 years old with multiple myeloma. The chain links TRBV28 to TRBJ2-7; a weak D match, TRBD2 (6 bases). The source material was a population of CD138-negative cells sorted from bone marrow. CDR3 sequence: CASNPLGGEQYF. CDR3 DNA sequence: TGTGCCAGCAATCCCTTGGGGGGTGAGCAGTACTTC. Using reference TRBV28 and TRBJ2-7 for the parts outside the CDR3, the full variable domain is DVKVTQSSRYLVKRTGEKVFLECVQDMDHENMFWYRQDPGLGLRLIYFSYDVKMKEKGDIPEGYSVSREKKERFSLILESASTNQTSMYLCASNPLGGEQYFGPGTRLTVT.